One T cell receptor beta chain is described in this entry. The entry originates in a study of blood T cell repertoires in COVID-19. The overall study: T cells, B-cell-depleted T cells, or PBMCs supplied cDNA or gDNA.

In the authors' workflow: How many nucleated cells were present was estimated from reference gene primer amplification. Sequencing was performed with immunoSEQ multiplex PCR; in TCRdb, only in-frame clones are kept and a portion is missing. V and J calls and clone size are as listed in that table; D and trimming were resolved from the DNA. Of about 130,000 clones listed, more than 70% are singletons. Sequencing was performed on peripheral blood. This clonotype originated in a woman of 80 years or more with acute or convalescent COVID-19.

CDR3 amino acids: CASSLWANEQFF. The DNA of the CDR3 is TGTGCCAGCAGTTTATGGGCGAATGAGCAGTTCTTC. The rearrangement links TRBV12-3 or TRBV12-4 to TRBJ2-1; D unresolved. The V end was cut by 2 bases, the J end by 7 bases, with 6 bases between. The CDR3 is 12 residues long.